This T cell receptor (beta chain) stems from a study of T cell responses to AZD1222 COVID-19 vaccine. Overall study findings and caveats: Reports indicate that nearly half of spike-specific TCRs are directed at unmutated variant regions. Researchers report vaccine-associated CD4 TCRs spanning spike, with dominance at 160-218 and 743-854. Clonal diversity may have been underestimated, and the donors were mostly white British, with more females than males.

V lost 5 bases to trimming and J lost 10 bases, with 15 bases between them. CDR3 length equals 14 residues. Germline V gives CDR1 KGHSH, CDR2 LQKENI. TCRdb keeps only in-frame clones here, not all; method: immunoSEQ multiplex PCR. Of 150,000 to 200,000 clones listed, roughly nine tenths are singletons. Remarks on this clone: Its target is not known.

Analysis merged second doses at about 4 or about 12 weeks. Sample: peripheral blood, taken 28 days after the second AZD1222 dose. The clonotype was recovered from an adult who received the AZD1222 COVID-19 vaccine. J is TRBJ1-6 and V is TRBV18; D remains unclear. CDR3 residues: CASSADRTGSPLHF. The CDR3 DNA reads TGTGCCAGCTCAGCGGACCGGACTGGGTCACCCCTCCACTTT. Supplemented by reference TRBV18 and TRBJ1-6, the full variable domain reads NAGVMQNPRHLVRRRGQEARLRCSPMKGHSHVYWYRQLPEEGLKFMVYLQKENIIDESGMPKERFSAEFPKEGPSILRIQQVVRGDSAAYFCASSADRTGSPLHFGNGTRLTVT.